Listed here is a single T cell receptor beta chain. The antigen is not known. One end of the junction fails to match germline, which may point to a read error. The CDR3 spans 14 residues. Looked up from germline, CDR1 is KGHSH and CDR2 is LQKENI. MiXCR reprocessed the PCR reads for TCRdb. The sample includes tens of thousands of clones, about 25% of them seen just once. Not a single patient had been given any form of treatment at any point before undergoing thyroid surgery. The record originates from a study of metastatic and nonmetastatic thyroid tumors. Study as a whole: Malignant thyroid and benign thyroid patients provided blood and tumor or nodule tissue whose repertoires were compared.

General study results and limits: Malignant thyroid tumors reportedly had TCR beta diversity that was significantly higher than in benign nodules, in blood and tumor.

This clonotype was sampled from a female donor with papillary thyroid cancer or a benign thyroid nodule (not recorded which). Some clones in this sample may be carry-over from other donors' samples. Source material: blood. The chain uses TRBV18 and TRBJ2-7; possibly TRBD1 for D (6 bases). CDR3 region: CASPPRRDIYEQYF. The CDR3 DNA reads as TGTGCCAGCCCACCTCGTCGGGACATCTACGAGCAGTACTTC.